The clone carrying this T cell receptor (beta chain) occurred a few times. The V end lost 5 bases, the J end lost 2 bases, and 14 bases lay between the germline ends. Germline lookup yields CDR1 SEHNR and CDR2 FQNEAQ (reference sequence). The CDR3 extends over 15 amino acids. These data belong to a study of T cell repertoires in aging, cancer and after chemotherapy. The overall study: Paired samples before and after chemotherapy came from chronic lymphocytic leukemia patients on fludarabine- or bendamustine-based regimens.

Peripheral blood genomic DNA, not sorted cells or RNA, was the template. TRB rearrangements spanning V, D and J were amplified using mixed TRB-A/B primers. TCRdb redid the calling of the multiplex PCR reads with MiXCR, one entry per CDR3 protein. The sample includes roughly 4,200 distinct CDR3 sequences, 27% of them seen just once. The clonotype originates from a human donor with a blood cancer. The specimen sequenced was blood. The J gene is TRBJ2-3, the V gene TRBV7-9; D may be TRBD1 (5 bases). The CDR3 sequence: CASSPGQLNTDTQYF. The CDR3 DNA reads as TGTGCCAGCAGCCCTGGACAATTGAACACAGATACGCAGTATTTT.